Listed below are T cell receptor beta chains from one sample, sequenced in a study of T-cell memory formation after mild COVID-19. A single record per CDR3 protein comes from TCRdb applying MiXCR to the 5' RACE reads. The table shows 350,000 to 400,000 distinct CDR3 sequences, with 13% to 15% occurring only once. What was sequenced was PBMCs or a T cell subset sorted from them (not recorded which). Source of these receptors: a man between 18 and 35 years old who had mild COVID-19 (a few samples of this study predate the infection). Cell type and time point are not known. The CDR3 runs from the conserved cysteine through the conserved F or W. The D gene is left open where the match is weak. Rows give clone size only sometimes, using once, few, many, or a class for an expanded clone.

V gene	D gene	J gene	clone size	CDR3 protein	CDR3 DNA
TRBV6-5	-	TRBJ2-3	-	CASSHNWGTDTQYF	TGTGCCAGCAGTCATAACTGGGGCACAGATACGCAGTATTTT
TRBV7-2	TRBD1	TRBJ2-3	few	CASSGSGTGRADTQYF	TGTGCCAGCAGCGGATCGGGGACAGGGCGAGCAGATACGCAGTATTTT
TRBV7-6	-	TRBJ2-1	many	CASSVSTGRNEQFF	TGTGCCAGCAGCGTAAGCACAGGGCGCAATGAGCAGTTCTTC
TRBV7-2	-	TRBJ1-1	-	CASSLDFGWEAFF	TGTGCCAGCAGCTTAGACTTTGGATGGGAAGCTTTCTTT
TRBV6-5	-	TRBJ1-5	-	CASSNRANQPQHF	TGTGCCAGCAGTAACAGGGCCAATCAGCCCCAGCATTTT
TRBV12-3/TRBV12-4	-	TRBJ2-5	-	CASSPGTGETQYF	TGTGCCAGCAGTCCGGGAACCGGGGAGACCCAGTACTTC
TRBV25-1	-	TRBJ2-6	-	CASSESGANVLTF	TGTGCCAGCAGTGAATCTGGGGCCAACGTCCTGACTTTC
TRBV7-9	-	TRBJ2-7	-	CASSFSQAYEQYF	TGTGCCAGCAGCTTCTCACAGGCCTACGAGCAGTACTTC
TRBV12-3/TRBV12-4	-	TRBJ1-5	many	CASSFWGVNQPQHF	TGTGCCAGCAGTTTTTGGGGAGTGAATCAGCCCCAGCATTTT
TRBV5-1	TRBD2	TRBJ2-2	-	CASSFTFGGSTANTGELFF	TGCGCCAGCAGCTTCACCTTCGGGGGGTCCACCGCGAACACCGGGGAGCTGTTTTTT
TRBV27	-	TRBJ1-1	-	CASSLVGSKAFF	TGTGCCAGCAGTTTAGTTGGGTCGAAAGCTTTCTTT
TRBV20-1	-	TRBJ1-5	-	CSAGQQGLRPQHF	TGCAGTGCTGGACAACAGGGCCTTAGGCCCCAGCATTTT
TRBV12-3/TRBV12-4	-	TRBJ1-5	few	CASSPRTYSNQPQHF	TGTGCCAGCAGTCCCCGCACATATAGCAATCAGCCCCAGCATTTT
TRBV7-9	-	TRBJ2-4	-	CASSPLAGTKNIQYF	TGTGCCAGCAGCCCCCTCGCGGGGACCAAAAACATTCAGTACTTC
TRBV27	-	TRBJ2-3	few	CASSITGTNTQYF	TGTGCCAGCAGTATAACCGGGACCAATACGCAGTATTTT
TRBV24-1	TRBD1	TRBJ2-4	few	CATSAKDRVEAKNIQYF	TGTGCCACCAGTGCTAAGGACAGGGTCGAAGCCAAAAACATTCAGTACTTC
TRBV28	-	TRBJ1-5	-	CASSPNARQNNQPQHF	TGTGCCAGCAGTCCTAATGCGAGACAGAACAATCAGCCCCAGCATTTT
TRBV2	-	TRBJ2-5	few	CASTDVETQYF	TGTGCCAGCACGGACGTGGAGACCCAGTACTTC
TRBV4-3	TRBD2	TRBJ2-1	few	CASSQGRNSGGYYNEQFF	TGCGCCAGCAGCCAAGGGCGAAATAGCGGGGGATACTACAATGAGCAGTTCTTC
TRBV7-9	-	TRBJ2-2	-	CASSSLVAPRPDTGELFF	TGTGCCAGCAGCTCCCTAGTGGCCCCGCGGCCGGACACCGGGGAGCTGTTTTTT
TRBV7-3	TRBD1	TRBJ1-3	-	CASSSDRENTIYF	TGTGCCAGCAGCTCGGACAGGGAAAACACCATATATTTT
TRBV29-1	-	TRBJ2-7	few	CSVVRDNYEQYF	TGCAGCGTTGTGCGGGACAACTACGAGCAGTACTTC
TRBV10-3	-	TRBJ2-1	few	CAITRVAGNEQFF	TGTGCCATCACTCGGGTGGCGGGGAATGAGCAGTTCTTC
TRBV30	-	TRBJ1-2	-	CAWSVGSGYTF	TGTGCCTGGAGTGTCGGTAGTGGCTACACCTTC
TRBV3-1	-	TRBJ2-1	-	CASSPQGFNNEQFF	TGTGCCAGCAGCCCCCAAGGGTTTAACAATGAGCAGTTCTTC